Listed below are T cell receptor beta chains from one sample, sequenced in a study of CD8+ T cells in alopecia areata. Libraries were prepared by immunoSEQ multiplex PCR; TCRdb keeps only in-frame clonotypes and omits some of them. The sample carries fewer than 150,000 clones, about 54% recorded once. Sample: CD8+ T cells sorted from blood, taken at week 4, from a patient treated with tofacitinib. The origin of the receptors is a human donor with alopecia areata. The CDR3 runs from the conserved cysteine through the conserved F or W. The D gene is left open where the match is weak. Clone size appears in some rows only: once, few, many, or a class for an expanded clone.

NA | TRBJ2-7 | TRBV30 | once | CAWSVWQGYYEQYF | TGTGCCTGGAGTGTGTGGCAGGGATACTACGAGCAGTACTTC
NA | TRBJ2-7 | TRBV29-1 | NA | CSVVSAGSYEQYF | TGCAGCGTTGTCTCGGCAGGGAGCTACGAGCAGTACTTC
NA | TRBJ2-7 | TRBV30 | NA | CAWREQGHEQYF | TGTGCCTGGAGGGAACAGGGACACGAGCAGTACTTC
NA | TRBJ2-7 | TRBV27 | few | CASSSPGTYEQYF | TGTGCCAGCAGTTCGCCAGGGACCTACGAGCAGTACTTC
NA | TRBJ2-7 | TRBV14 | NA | CASSLRDTAEQYF | TGTGCCAGCAGCCTCAGGGACACGGCCGAGCAGTACTTC
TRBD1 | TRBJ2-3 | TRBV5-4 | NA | CASSPDRATTDTQYF | TGTGCCAGCAGCCCAGACAGGGCGACCACAGATACGCAGTATTTT
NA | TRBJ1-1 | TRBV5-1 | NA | CASMPQGTMNTEAFF | TGCGCCAGCATGCCCCAGGGAACCATGAACACTGAAGCTTTCTTT
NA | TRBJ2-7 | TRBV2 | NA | CASSEVGITSVEQYF | TGTGCCAGCAGTGAAGTTGGGATCACGAGCGTCGAGCAGTACTTC
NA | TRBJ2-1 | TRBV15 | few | CATSIPEGGPSNEQFF | TGTGCCACCAGCATCCCTGAGGGGGGGCCCTCCAATGAGCAGTTCTTC
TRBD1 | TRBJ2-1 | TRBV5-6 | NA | CASSLGTEEQFF | TGTGCCAGCAGCTTAGGGACAGAAGAGCAGTTCTTC
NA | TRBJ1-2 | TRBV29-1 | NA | CSVLHTNDYGYTF | TGCAGCGTCCTCCACACAAACGACTATGGCTACACCTTC
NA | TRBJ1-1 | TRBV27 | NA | CASSPLLGAEAFF | TGTGCCAGCAGTCCCCTACTGGGGGCTGAAGCTTTCTTT
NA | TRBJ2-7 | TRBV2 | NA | CASSEAEGLTSYEQYF | TGTGCCAGCAGTGAAGCCGAGGGACTGACGTCCTACGAGCAGTACTTC
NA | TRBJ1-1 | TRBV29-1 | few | CSAIGTEAFF | TGCAGCGCGATCGGCACTGAAGCTTTCTTT
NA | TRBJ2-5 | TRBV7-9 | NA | CASSGETQYF | TGTGCCAGCAGCGGCGAGACCCAGTACTTC
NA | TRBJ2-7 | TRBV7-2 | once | CASSLVLAGDEQYF | TGTGCCAGCAGCTTAGTGCTGGCAGGGGACGAGCAGTACTTC
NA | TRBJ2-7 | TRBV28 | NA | CASSFWGGDEQYF | TGTGCCAGCAGTTTCTGGGGGGGCGACGAGCAGTACTTC
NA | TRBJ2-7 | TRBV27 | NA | CASSDDQASEQYF | TGTGCCAGCAGTGACGATCAGGCCTCCGAGCAGTACTTC
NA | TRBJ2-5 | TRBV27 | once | CASSSLGGGQETQYF | TGTGCCAGCAGTTCCCTTGGAGGGGGGCAAGAGACCCAGTACTTC
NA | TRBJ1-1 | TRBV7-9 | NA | CASSARSGGGTEAFF | TGTGCCAGCAGCGCCCGCTCGGGGGGAGGAACTGAAGCTTTCTTT
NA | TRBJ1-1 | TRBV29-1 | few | CSGTVNTEAFF | TGCAGCGGAACTGTGAACACTGAAGCTTTCTTT
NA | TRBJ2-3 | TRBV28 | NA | CASSLGRRPDTQYF | TGTGCCAGCAGTTTAGGCAGGCGCCCAGATACGCAGTATTTT
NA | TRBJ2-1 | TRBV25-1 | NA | CASSESAGQQFF | TGTGCCAGCAGTGAATCGGCAGGACAGCAGTTCTTC
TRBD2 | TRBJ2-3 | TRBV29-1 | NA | CSVDPSGGAVGDTQYF | TGCAGCGTGGACCCTAGCGGGGGGGCCGTTGGGGATACGCAGTATTTT
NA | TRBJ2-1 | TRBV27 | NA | CASSSHRWGDNEQFF | TGTGCCAGCAGTTCCCATCGGTGGGGCGACAATGAGCAGTTCTTC
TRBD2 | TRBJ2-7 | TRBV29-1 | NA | CSVAPWEGLNEQYF | TGCAGCGTGGCCCCCTGGGAGGGGCTGAACGAGCAGTACTTC
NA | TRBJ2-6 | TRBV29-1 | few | CSVETGLGANVLTF | TGCAGCGTTGAAACCGGGCTCGGGGCCAACGTCCTGACTTTC
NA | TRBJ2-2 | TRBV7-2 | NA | CASSLATESGELFF | TGTGCCAGCAGCTTAGCAACGGAGTCCGGGGAGCTGTTTTTT
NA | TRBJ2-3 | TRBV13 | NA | CASSKTADTQYF | TGTGCCAGCAGCAAGACGGCAGATACGCAGTATTTT
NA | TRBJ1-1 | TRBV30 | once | CAWSIPDLRNTEAFF | TGTGCCTGGAGTATACCGGACCTCAGAAACACTGAAGCTTTCTTT
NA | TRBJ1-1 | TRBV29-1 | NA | CSCMDTEAFF | TGCAGTTGTATGGACACTGAAGCTTTCTTT
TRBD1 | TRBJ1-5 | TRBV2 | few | CASRGQAEQPQHF | TGTGCCAGCAGGGGACAGGCGGAGCAGCCCCAGCATTTT
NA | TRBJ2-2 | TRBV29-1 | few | CSVVPENTGELFF | TGCAGCGTTGTTCCTGAAAACACCGGGGAGCTGTTTTTT
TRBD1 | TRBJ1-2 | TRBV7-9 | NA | CASSSRGDRDGYTF | TGTGCCAGCAGCTCCAGGGGGGACCGTGATGGCTACACCTTC
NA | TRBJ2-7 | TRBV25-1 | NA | CASTGLTYEQYF | TGTGCCAGTACGGGACTGACTTACGAGCAGTACTTC